This T cell receptor (beta chain) was recovered during a study of post-analysis software for immune sequencing data. Unique molecular identifiers featured in each of the TCR beta cDNA libraries. TCRdb analysed the PCR reads with MiXCR anew, one entry per CDR3 protein. Of 600,000 to 700,000 distinct CDR3 sequences in the sample, more than 50% were seen once. This clonotype was observed a few times. Input material: blood. This sequence originates from a girl aged 2 to 10 with multiple sclerosis.

The CDR3 DNA follows: TGTGCCAGCAGCTTATCGATACAAGTTGAGCAGTTCTTC. Residues: CASSLSIQVEQFF. This chain uses TRBV7-2 with TRBJ2-1; the D is unclear. Trimming removed 2 bases at V and 9 bases at J, with 11 bases between. This CDR3 contains 13 residues. Germline CDR1 reads SGHTA; CDR2 reads FQGNSA.